A selection of T cell receptor beta chains follows, all from one sample in a study of cytomegalovirus exposure and HLA in healthy donors. Clones were read by immunoSEQ multiplex PCR, and TCRdb kept only the in-frame ones, dropping some. The sample gives under 85,000 clones, roughly four fifths of which show up once; 22% is in the top ten. Sequenced input: PBMCs. The receptor source for this set is a woman aged 25 to 39 in good health and CMV-seropositive. CDR3s include the opening cysteine and the closing phenylalanine or tryptophan. A D gene is named only where the DNA matches it firmly. Clone size is stated in some rows and not others, as once, few, many or a class when expanded.

D: .; V: TRBV10-3; size: .; J: TRBJ1-2; CDR3: CAISESTGDYGYTF; DNA: TGTGCCATCAGTGAGTCGACAGGAGACTATGGCTACACCTTC
D: TRBD1; V: TRBV2; size: once; J: TRBJ2-6; CDR3: CASSLQGSGANVLTF; DNA: TGTGCCAGCAGCCTACAGGGGTCTGGGGCCAACGTCCTGACTTTC
D: TRBD2; V: TRBV10-3; size: .; J: TRBJ2-7; CDR3: CAISQSGTSSEQYF; DNA: TGTGCCATCAGTCAATCCGGGACTAGCAGCGAGCAGTACTTC
D: .; V: TRBV6-5; size: .; J: TRBJ1-2; CDR3: CASSPSGNYGYTF; DNA: TGTGCCAGCAGTCCCTCCGGGAACTATGGCTACACCTTC
D: TRBD2; V: TRBV6-1; size: .; J: TRBJ2-5; CDR3: CASRKLAAQYF; DNA: TGTGCCAGCAGAAAACTAGCGGCCCAGTACTTC
D: .; V: TRBV2; size: .; J: TRBJ2-5; CDR3: CASRTPRGTQYF; DNA: TGTGCCAGCAGAACCCCTCGAGGTACCCAGTACTTC
D: TRBD2; V: TRBV2; size: .; J: TRBJ2-3; CDR3: CASSEIGVGTSGGDTQYF; DNA: TGTGCCAGCAGTGAAATAGGCGTCGGGACTAGCGGTGGAGATACGCAGTATTTT
D: TRBD1; V: TRBV30; size: .; J: TRBJ1-3; CDR3: CAWSVISTTGGLTPGNTIYF; DNA: TGTGCCTGGAGTGTTATATCGACCACAGGGGGCTTGACGCCTGGAAACACCATATATTTT
D: .; V: TRBV5-1; size: once; J: TRBJ2-1; CDR3: CASSLDTSYNEQFF; DNA: TGCGCCAGCAGCTTGGACACTAGTTACAATGAGCAGTTCTTC
D: .; V: TRBV30; size: .; J: TRBJ2-7; CDR3: CAWSLGQDEQYF; DNA: TGTGCCTGGAGTCTGGGGCAGGACGAGCAGTACTTC
D: .; V: TRBV28; size: few; J: TRBJ2-7; CDR3: CAWRVDEQYF; DNA: TGTGCCTGGAGGGTTGACGAGCAGTACTTC
D: .; V: TRBV6-5; size: .; J: TRBJ2-3; CDR3: CASSYSIGYSSVTQYF; DNA: TGTGCCAGCAGTTACTCGATCGGGTATAGCAGCGTTACGCAGTATTTT
D: TRBD2; V: TRBV30; size: .; J: TRBJ2-7; CDR3: CAWSHTSGRLREQYF; DNA: TGTGCCTGGAGTCATACTAGCGGGAGGCTTCGCGAGCAGTACTTC
D: .; V: TRBV5-6; size: few; J: TRBJ2-7; CDR3: CASSLAGVYEQYF; DNA: TGTGCCAGCAGCTTGGCGGGGGTTTACGAGCAGTACTTC
D: .; V: TRBV7-9; size: few; J: TRBJ2-1; CDR3: CASRYYNEQFF; DNA: TGTGCCAGCAGATACTACAATGAGCAGTTCTTC
D: TRBD2; V: TRBV28; size: once; J: TRBJ2-5; CDR3: CASRARRGAVLETQYF; DNA: TGTGCCAGCAGAGCCCGGCGGGGGGCTGTTTTAGAGACCCAGTACTTC
D: TRBD2; V: TRBV7-2; size: once; J: TRBJ2-7; CDR3: CASSSFGLAGEQYF; DNA: TGTGCCAGCAGCTCTTTTGGTCTAGCGGGCGAGCAGTACTTC